The clone carrying this TCR beta chain appeared a single time. Assay: immunoSEQ multiplex PCR; the TCRdb copy retains only in-frame clones and omits some. The repertoire has roughly 60,000 clones, roughly 86% of them found once; the top ten carry under 14%. Stated time point: after dendritic cell vaccination, including at tumor progression/relapse. The data derive from a study of glioma-infiltrating T cells after dendritic cell vaccination. V lost 3 bases to trimming and J lost 11 bases; unmatched junction nucleotides: 5. CDR3 length: 12 amino acids. Looked up from germline, CDR1 is SGHNT and CDR2 is YENEEA.

The origin of this receptor is a human donor with glioblastoma. The rearrangement joins TRBV11-3 to TRBJ1-1; 8 nucleotides agree with TRBD1. The source material was blood, sampled after dendritic cell vaccination. CDR3 in DNA: TGTGCCAGCAGCTTTCAGGGGGCTAGCGCTTTCTTT. Its translation is CASSFQGASAFF.